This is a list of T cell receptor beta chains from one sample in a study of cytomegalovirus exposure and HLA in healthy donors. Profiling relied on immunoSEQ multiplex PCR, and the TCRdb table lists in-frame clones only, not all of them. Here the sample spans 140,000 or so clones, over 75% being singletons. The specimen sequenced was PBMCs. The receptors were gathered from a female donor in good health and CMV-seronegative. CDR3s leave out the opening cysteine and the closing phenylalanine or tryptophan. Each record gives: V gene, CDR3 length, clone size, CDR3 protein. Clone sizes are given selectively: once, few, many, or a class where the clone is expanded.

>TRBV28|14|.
ASSPRTGKANEKLF
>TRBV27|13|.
ASSPGQGARETQY
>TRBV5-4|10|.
ASSSPLTEAF
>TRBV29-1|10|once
SARPGSTEAF
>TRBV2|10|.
ASSDFSDTIY
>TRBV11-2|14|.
ASSPWAGPSSYEQY
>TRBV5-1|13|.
ASKVDRVDYNEQF
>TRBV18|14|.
ASSSKTSGSSYEQY
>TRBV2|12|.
ASEAGGRRETQY
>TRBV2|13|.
ASRSGTSAYNEQF
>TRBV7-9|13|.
ASSKGGENNNEQF
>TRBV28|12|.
ASSLREGLHEQF
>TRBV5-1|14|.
ASSLGGSGAYNEQF
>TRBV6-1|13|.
ASSEAGLAHQPQH
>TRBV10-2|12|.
ASSEGTGNEKLF
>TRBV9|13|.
ASSAPQGARTEAF
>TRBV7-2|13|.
ASSTQGHSDTEAF
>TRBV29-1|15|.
SVAYGRARGDTGELF
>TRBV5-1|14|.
ASSLAPLSGTGELF
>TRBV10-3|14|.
AIKEAGVGSYNEQF
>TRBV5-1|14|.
ASSSRTSGRGETQY
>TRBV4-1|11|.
ASSPQFGYEQY
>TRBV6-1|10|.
ASNEVWANYT
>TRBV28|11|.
ASSLPTTMGYT
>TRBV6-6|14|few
ASSSAGTASPDEQY
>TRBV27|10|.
ASSLGPHEQY
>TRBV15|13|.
ATSRGGDGNQPQH
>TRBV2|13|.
ASSEGTGLQETQY
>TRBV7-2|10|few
ASSLNYNGQF
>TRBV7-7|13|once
ASSQEASSYNEQF
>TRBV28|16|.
ASSYQGQGLPGANVLT
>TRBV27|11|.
ASSATSHQPQH
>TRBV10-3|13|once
AISEAASGSYEQY
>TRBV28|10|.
ASSTRVETQY
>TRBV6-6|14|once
ASIPGTSESYNEQF
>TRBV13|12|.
ASSSGTVNYEQY
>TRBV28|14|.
ASSLGGTGRPEGYT
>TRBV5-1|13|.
ASSLGRGAGETQY
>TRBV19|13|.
ASSDGQGGRQPQH
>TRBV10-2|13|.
ASSELLAGSNEQF
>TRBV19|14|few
ASSIRSEAVDTEAF
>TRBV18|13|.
ASSPGGVGRTEAF
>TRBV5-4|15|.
ASSLEGLAGFSETQY
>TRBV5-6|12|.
ASSSQPMNTEAF
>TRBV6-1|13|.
ASSEELPSSYEQY
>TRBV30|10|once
AWTGFTGELF
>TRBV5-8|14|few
ASSSVRDRGHNEQF
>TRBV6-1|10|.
ASRRVYNEQF
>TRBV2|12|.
ASKDRVLTGELF
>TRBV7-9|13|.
ASSPSGRAADTQY
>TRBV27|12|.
ASSHGTNTGELF
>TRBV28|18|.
ASSYRTGTSGDKSTDTQY
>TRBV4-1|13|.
ASSQVAGGPNEQF
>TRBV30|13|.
AWSVARTTNEKLF
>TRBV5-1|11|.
ASSLGLADEQF
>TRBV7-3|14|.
ASSLAWYSSYNEQF
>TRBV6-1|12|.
ASSPRTDLDIQY
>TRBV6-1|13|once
ASSEGQVHNSPLH